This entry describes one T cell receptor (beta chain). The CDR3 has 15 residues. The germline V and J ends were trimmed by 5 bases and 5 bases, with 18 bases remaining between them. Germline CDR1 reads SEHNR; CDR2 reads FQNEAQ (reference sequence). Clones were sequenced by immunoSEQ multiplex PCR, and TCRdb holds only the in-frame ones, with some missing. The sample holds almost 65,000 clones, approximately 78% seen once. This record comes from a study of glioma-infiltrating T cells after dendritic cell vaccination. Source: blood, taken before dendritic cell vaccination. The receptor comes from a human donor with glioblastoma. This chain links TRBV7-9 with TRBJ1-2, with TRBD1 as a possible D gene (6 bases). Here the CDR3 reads CASSHRAGRDYGYTF. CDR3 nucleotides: TGTGCCAGCAGCCACAGGGCAGGGCGCGATTATGGCTACACCTTC.